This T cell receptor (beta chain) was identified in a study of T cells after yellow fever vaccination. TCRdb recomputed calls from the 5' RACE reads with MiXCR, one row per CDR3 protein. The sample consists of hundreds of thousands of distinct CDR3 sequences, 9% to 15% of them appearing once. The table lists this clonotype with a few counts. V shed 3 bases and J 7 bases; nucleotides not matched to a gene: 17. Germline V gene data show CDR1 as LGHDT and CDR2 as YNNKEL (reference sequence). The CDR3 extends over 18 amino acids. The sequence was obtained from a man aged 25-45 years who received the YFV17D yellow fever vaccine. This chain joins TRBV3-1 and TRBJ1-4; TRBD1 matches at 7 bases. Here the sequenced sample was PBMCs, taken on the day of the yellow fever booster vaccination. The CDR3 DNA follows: TGTGCCAGCAGCCAGGGTTTTTCGCCGACAGGGTCAAGTGAAAAACTGTTTTTT. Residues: CASSQGFSPTGSSEKLFF. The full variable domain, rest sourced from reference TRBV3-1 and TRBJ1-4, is DTAVSQTPKYLVTQMGNDKSIKCEQNLGHDTMYWYKQDSKKFLKIMFSYNNKELIINETVPNRFSPKSPDKAHLNLHINSLELGDSAVYFCASSQGFSPTGSSEKLFFGSGTQLSVL.